Sequencing of this T cell receptor (beta chain) was carried out in a study of molecular identifiers for immune sequencing clone quantification. Whole-study results and caveats: The sizes of highly expanded clones could be underestimated when identical TCR molecules share a barcode.

Preparation of the bulk TCR libraries relied on previously described methods and listed TCR primers. TCRdb reprocessed the PCR reads via MiXCR and lists one record per CDR3 protein. The repertoire holds approximately 680,000 distinct CDR3 sequences, with over 25% as singletons. Sorted naive CD8 T cells, roughly 19,000 to 1,100,000, were sequenced from 10%, 30% or 50% RNA. Using a CD8+CD4-CCR7+CD45RA+ phenotype, naive CD8 T cells were sorted. Germline V gene data show CDR1 as DFQATT and CDR2 as SNEGSKA (reference sequence). The CDR3 sequence is 16 residues long. A remark on this clonotype: The antigen remains unidentified. At one of its ends the junction is not consistent with the germline gene, which may arise from a read error.

This TCR was sampled from a human donor in good health. Some libraries in this study had Jurkat cell RNA spiked in. Input material: naive CD8+ T cells from blood, with Jurkat cell RNA spiked in. Subset described: FACS-sorted CD8+CD4-CCR7+CD45RA+ naive T cells. The chain links TRBV20-1 to TRBJ1-1; weak D call: TRBD1 (5 bases). CDR3 DNA sequence: TGCAGTCCTAGAGATAAAATGGGGCTAATGAACACTGAAGCTTTCTTT. It yields the protein CSPRDKMGLMNTEAFF.